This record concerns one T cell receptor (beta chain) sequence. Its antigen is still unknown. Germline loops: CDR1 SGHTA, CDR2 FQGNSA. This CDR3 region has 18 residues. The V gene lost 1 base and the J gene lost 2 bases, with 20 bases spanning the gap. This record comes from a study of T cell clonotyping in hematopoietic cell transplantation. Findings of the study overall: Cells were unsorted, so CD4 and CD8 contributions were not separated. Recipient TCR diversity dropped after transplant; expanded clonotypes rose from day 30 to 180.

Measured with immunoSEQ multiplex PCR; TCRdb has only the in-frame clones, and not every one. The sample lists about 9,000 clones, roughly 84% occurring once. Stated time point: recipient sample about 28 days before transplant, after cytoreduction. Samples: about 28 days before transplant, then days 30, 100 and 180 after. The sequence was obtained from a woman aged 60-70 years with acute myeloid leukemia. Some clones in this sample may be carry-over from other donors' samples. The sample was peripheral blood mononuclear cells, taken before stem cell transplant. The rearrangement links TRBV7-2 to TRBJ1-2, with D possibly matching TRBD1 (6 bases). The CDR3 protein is CASSLEGQLFALNYGYTF. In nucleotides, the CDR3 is TGTGCCAGCAGCTTAGAAGGACAGCTATTCGCCCTGAACTATGGCTACACCTTC.